This TCR beta chain was sequenced in a study of cytomegalovirus exposure and HLA in healthy donors. Study-wide points: Investigators reported over 150 TCR beta chains as tied to cytomegalovirus.

Remarks on this clone: Its antigen is still unknown.

Deletions cut 8 bases from V and 0 bases from J, with 8 bases between. Germline V lookup: CDR1 SGHNT, CDR2 YENEEA. The CDR3 extends over 13 amino acids. PCR involved 60 Vbeta and 13 Jbeta primers. Here immunoSEQ multiplex PCR was the method, and the copy in TCRdb shows in-frame clones only, minus some. The table has roughly 100,000 clones, over 80% seen once. This receptor was identified in a man aged 18 to 29 in good health and CMV-seronegative. The rearrangement uses TRBV11-3 and TRBJ2-1; the D is unclear. The sequenced sample was PBMCs. The CDR3 reads CASSTLSYNEQFF. In DNA form, the CDR3 reads TGTGCCAGCTCTACCCTCTCCTACAATGAGCAGTTCTTC.